A selection of T cell receptor beta chains follows, all from one sample in a study of STAT5B mutations in CD4+ large granular lymphocyte leukemia. TCRdb keeps only in-frame clones here, not all; method: immunoSEQ multiplex PCR. The sample lists 30,000 to 40,000 clones, over 65% occurring once. Source material: CD4+ T cells from blood buffy coats. These receptors all stem from a human donor in good health. Both conserved end residues are part of each CDR3. The D gene is left open where the match is weak. Not every row has a clone size; where given, it reads once, few, many or a size class.

TGTGCCAGCAGTTGGGGCCGGAACGATATGAACACTGAAGCTTTCTTT CASSWGRNDMNTEAFF . TRBJ1-1 TRBV7-9 .
TGCGCCAGCAGCCTCGGACAGGGGGCTTCAGGGGCCAACGTCCTGACTTTC CASSLGQGASGANVLTF TRBD1 TRBJ2-6 TRBV5-1 .
TGTGCTAGTGGTTCTGGACTAGCGGGGGGAAATGAGCAGTTCTTC CASGSGLAGGNEQFF TRBD2 TRBJ2-1 TRBV12-5 .
TGCGCCAGCAGCCTCCAAGGGGTGAGGTCAGATGGCTACACCTTC CASSLQGVRSDGYTF . TRBJ1-2 TRBV4-3 .
TGTGCCAGCAGCCCGCGGGGTGGCGTGGGAGCCGGGTACGAGCAGTACTTC CASSPRGGVGAGYEQYF . TRBJ2-7 TRBV5-8 .
TGTGCCAGCAGCCTTGAGGGTGGCACCATATATTTT CASSLEGGTIYF . TRBJ1-3 TRBV11-3 .
TGTGCCAGCAGCCAACTCACTAGCGGGGGGGCGCAAGATACGCAGTATTTT CASSQLTSGGAQDTQYF TRBD2 TRBJ2-3 TRBV5-6 .
TGTGCCAGCAGCCCGAACTTTGGACAGGGGGGTCCAGATACGCAGTATTTT CASSPNFGQGGPDTQYF TRBD1 TRBJ2-3 TRBV9 .
TGCAGCGTTGAACAGTCCTACAATGAGCAGTTCTTC CSVEQSYNEQFF . TRBJ2-1 TRBV29-1 few
TGCAGCGATCAGACGAACTATGGCTACACCTTC CSDQTNYGYTF . TRBJ1-2 TRBV29-1 .
TGTGCCAGCAGCCCCAAAGAGGGGGCGGTCTACGAGCAGTACTTC CASSPKEGAVYEQYF TRBD1 TRBJ2-7 TRBV7-2 .
TGTGCCAGCTCATTCTTAGAGGATACGCAGTATTTT CASSFLEDTQYF . TRBJ2-3 TRBV18 once
TGTGCCAGCAGCTTGTCGGCTGCAGTCTCCTACGAGCAGTACTTC CASSLSAAVSYEQYF . TRBJ2-7 TRBV7-2 .
TGTGCCAGCAGCTTGGGGGAGTCCCGTGCGGCCGGGGAGCTGTTTTTT CASSLGESRAAGELFF . TRBJ2-2 TRBV7-9 .
TGCGCCAGCAGTTCAATATCGGGAACTAACTATGGCTACACCTTC CASSSISGTNYGYTF . TRBJ1-2 TRBV5-1 .
TGTGCCAGCAGCCAAGGAGTAGGACTAGCGGGAGACCTAGAGACCCAGTACTTC CASSQGVGLAGDLETQYF TRBD2 TRBJ2-5 TRBV14 .